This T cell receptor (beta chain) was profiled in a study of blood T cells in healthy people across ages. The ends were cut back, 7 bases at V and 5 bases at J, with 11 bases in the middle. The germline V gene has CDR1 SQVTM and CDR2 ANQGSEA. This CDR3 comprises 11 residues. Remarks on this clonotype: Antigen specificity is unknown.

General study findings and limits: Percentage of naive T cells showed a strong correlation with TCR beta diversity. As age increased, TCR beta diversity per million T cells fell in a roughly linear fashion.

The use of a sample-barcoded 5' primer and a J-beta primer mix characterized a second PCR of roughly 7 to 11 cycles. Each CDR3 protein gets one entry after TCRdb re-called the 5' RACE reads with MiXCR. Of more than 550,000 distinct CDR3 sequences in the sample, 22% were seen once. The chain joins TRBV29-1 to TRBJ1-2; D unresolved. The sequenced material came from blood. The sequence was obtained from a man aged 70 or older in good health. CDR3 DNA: TGCAGCGCCGCCGAGGGATATGGCTACACCTTC. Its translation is CSAAEGYGYTF.